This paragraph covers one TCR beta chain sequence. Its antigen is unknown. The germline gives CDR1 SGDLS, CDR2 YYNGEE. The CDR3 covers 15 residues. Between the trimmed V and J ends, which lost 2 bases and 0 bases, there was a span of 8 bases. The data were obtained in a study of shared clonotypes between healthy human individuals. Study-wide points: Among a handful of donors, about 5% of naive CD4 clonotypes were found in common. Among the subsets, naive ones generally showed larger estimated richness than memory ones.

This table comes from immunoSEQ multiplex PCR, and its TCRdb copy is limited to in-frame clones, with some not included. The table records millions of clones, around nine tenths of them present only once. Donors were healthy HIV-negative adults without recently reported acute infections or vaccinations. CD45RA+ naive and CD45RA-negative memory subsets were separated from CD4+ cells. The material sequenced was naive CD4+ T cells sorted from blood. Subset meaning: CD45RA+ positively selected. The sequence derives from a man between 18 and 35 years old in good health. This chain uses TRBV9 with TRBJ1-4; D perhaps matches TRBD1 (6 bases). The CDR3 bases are TGTGCCAGCAGCGTGCAGGGGACAACTAATGAAAAACTGTTTTTT. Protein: CASSVQGTTNEKLFF.